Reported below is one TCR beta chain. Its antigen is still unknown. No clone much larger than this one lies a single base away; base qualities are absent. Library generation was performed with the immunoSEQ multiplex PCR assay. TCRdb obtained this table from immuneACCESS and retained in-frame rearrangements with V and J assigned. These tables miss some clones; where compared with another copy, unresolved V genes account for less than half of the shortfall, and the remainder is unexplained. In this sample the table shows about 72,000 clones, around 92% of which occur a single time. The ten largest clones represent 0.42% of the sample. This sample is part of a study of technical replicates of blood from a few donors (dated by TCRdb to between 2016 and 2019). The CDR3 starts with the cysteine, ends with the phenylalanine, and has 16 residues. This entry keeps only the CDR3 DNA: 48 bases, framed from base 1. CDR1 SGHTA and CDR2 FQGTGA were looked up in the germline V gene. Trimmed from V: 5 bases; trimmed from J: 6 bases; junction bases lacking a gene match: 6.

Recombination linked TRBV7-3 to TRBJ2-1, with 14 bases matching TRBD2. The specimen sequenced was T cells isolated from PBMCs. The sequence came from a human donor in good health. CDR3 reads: CASSRGLAGDRNEQFF. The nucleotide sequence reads TGTGCCAGCAGCAGGGGACTAGCGGGAGACCGCAATGAGCAGTTCTTC.